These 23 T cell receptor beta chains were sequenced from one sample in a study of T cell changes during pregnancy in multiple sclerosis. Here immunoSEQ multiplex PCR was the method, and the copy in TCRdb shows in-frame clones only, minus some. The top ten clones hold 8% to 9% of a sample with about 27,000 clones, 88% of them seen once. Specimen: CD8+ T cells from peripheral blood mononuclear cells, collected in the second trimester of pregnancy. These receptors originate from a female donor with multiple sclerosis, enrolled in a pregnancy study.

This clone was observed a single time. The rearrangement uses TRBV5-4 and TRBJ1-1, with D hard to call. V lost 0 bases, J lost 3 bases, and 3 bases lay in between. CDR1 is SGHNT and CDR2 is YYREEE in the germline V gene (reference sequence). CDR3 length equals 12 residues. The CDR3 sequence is CASSLVDTEAFF. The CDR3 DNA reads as TGTGCCAGCAGCTTGGTAGACACTGAAGCTTTCTTT.

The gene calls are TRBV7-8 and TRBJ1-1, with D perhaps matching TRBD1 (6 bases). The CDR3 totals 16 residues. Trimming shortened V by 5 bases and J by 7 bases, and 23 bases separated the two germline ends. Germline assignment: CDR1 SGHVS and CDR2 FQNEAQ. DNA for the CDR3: TGTGCCAGCAGCCCCCTACTTATTGGTTTAGGGGGTGAAGCTTTCTTT. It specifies CASSPLLIGLGGEAFF.

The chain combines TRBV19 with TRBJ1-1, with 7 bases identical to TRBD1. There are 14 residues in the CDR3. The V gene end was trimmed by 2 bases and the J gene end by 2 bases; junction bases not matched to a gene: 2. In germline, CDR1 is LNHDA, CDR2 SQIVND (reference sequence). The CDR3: CASSIRDSNTEAFF. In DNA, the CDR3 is TGTGCCAGTAGTATAAGGGACAGCAACACTGAAGCTTTCTTT.

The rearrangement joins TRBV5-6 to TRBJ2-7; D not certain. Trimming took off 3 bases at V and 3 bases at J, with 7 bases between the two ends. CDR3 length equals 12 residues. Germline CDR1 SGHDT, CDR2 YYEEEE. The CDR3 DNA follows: TGTGCCAGCAGCTACATCAGCTACGAGCAGTACTTC. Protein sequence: CASSYISYEQYF.

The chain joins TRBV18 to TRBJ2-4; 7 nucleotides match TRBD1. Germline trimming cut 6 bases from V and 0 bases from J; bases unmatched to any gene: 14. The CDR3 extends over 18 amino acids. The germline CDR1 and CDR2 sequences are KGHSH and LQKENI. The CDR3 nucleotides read TGTGCCAGCTCCGACAGGGTTGCCCATCCCCTAGCCAAAAACATTCAGTACTTC. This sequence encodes CASSDRVAHPLAKNIQYF.

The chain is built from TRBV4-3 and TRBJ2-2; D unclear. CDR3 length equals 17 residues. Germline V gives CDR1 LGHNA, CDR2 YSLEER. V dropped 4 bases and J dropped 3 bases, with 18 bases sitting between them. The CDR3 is CASSRNIDLGHTGELFF. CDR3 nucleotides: TGCGCCAGCAGCCGGAATATCGACCTTGGGCACACCGGGGAGCTGTTTTTT.

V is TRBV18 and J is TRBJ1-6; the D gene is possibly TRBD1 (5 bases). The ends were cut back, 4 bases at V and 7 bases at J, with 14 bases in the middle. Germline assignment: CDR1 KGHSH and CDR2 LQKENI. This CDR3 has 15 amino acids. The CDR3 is CASSRLGLGNSPLHF. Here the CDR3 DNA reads TGTGCCAGCTCACGCCTGGGGCTAGGGAATTCACCCCTCCACTTT.

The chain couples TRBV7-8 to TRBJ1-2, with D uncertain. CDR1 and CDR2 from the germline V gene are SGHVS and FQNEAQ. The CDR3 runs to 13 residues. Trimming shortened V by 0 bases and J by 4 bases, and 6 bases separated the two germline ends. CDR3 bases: TGTGCCAGCAGCTTAGCCCCCTCCTATGGCTACACCTTC. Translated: CASSLAPSYGYTF.

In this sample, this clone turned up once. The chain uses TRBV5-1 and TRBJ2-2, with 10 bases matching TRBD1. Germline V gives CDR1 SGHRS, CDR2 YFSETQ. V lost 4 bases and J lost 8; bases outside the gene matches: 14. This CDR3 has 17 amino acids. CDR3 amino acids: CASSEWIDRGRKGELFF. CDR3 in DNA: TGCGCCAGCAGCGAATGGATAGACAGGGGGCGTAAAGGGGAGCTGTTTTTT.

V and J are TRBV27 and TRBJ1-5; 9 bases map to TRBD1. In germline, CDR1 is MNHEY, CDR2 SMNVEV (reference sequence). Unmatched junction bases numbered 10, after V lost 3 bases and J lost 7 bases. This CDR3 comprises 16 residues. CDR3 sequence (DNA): TGTGCCAGCAGTTTGCTTCACGGGACAGGGCTGCAGCCCCAGCATTTT. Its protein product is CASSLLHGTGLQPQHF.

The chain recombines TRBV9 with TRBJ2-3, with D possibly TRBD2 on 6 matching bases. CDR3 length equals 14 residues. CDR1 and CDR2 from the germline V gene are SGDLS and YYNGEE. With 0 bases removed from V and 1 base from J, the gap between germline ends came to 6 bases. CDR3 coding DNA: TGTGCCAGCAGCGTAGCTAGCGGCACAGATACGCAGTATTTT. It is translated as CASSVASGTDTQYF.

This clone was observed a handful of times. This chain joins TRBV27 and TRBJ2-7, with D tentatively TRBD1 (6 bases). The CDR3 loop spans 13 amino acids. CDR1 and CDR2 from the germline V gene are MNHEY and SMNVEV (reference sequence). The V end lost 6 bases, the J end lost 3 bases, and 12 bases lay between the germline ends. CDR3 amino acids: CASRGQGIYEQYF. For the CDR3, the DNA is TGTGCCAGCAGGGGGCAGGGGATCTACGAGCAGTACTTC.

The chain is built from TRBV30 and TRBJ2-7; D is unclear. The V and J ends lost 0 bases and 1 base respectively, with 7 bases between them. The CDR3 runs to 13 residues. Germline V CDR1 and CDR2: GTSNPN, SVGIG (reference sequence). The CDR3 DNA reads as TGTGCCTGGAGTGTTGATGCGTCCTACGAGCAGTACTTC. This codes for CAWSVDASYEQYF.

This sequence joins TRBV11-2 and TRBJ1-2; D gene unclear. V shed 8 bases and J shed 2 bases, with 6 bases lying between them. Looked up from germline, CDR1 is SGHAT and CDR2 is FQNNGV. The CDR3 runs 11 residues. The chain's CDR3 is CASAGNYGYTF. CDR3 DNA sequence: TGTGCCAGCGCGGGGAACTATGGCTACACCTTC.

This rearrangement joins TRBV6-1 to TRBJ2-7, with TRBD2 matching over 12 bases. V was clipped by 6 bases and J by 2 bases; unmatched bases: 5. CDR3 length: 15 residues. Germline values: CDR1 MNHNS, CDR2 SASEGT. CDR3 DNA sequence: TGTGCCAGCAGCACCTCTAGCGGGGGGGCCTACGAGCAGTACTTC. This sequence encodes CASSTSSGGAYEQYF.

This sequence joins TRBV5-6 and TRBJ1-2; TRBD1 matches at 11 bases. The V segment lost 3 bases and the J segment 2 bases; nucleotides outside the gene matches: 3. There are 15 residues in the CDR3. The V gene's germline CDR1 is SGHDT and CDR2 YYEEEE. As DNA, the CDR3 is TGTGCCAGCAGCTCCTGGACAGGGGGCAACTATGGCTACACCTTC. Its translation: CASSSWTGGNYGYTF.

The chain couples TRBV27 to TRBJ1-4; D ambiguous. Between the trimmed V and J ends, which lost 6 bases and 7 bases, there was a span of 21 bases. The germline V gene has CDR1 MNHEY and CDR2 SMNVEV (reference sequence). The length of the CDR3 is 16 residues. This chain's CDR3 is CASSSTPGNSVEKLFF. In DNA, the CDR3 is TGTGCCAGCAGCTCTACCCCGGGAAATAGCGTTGAAAAACTGTTTTTT.

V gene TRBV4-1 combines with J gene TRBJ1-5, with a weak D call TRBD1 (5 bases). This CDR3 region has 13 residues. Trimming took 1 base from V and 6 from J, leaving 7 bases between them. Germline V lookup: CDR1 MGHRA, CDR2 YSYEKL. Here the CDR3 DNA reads TGCGCCAGCAGCCAAGGGAGGGGTCAGCCCCAGCATTTT. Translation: CASSQGRGQPQHF.

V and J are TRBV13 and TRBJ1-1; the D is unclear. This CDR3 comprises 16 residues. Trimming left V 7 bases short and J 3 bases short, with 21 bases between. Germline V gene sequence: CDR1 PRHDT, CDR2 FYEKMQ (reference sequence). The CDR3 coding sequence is TGTGCCAGCAAGTTTCTGACCGGGTCCTCTTACACTGAAGCTTTCTTT. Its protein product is CASKFLTGSSYTEAFF.

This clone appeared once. The CDR3: CASSLGTGYYNQPQHF. The CDR3 DNA sequence: TGTGCCAGCAGCTTAGGGACTGGGTATTACAATCAGCCCCAGCATTTT. The J gene is TRBJ1-5, the V gene TRBV7-8; no clear D gene. With 1 base removed from V and 3 bases from J, the gap between germline ends came to 13 bases. Per germline, CDR1 SGHVS and CDR2 FQNEAQ. The CDR3 runs to 16 residues.

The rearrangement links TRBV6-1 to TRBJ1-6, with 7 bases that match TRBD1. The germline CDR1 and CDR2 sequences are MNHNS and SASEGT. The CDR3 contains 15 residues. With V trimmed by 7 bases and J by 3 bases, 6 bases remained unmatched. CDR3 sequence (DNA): TGTGCCAGCACCGGACAGGTCTTCTATAATTCACCCCTCCACTTT. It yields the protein CASTGQVFYNSPLHF.

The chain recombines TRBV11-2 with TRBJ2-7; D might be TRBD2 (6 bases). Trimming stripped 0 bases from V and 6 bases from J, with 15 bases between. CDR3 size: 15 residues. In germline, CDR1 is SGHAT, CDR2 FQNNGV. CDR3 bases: TGTGCCAGCAGCTTAGATTTAATCGGGGGAGGCGAGCAGTACTTC. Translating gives CASSLDLIGGGEQYF.

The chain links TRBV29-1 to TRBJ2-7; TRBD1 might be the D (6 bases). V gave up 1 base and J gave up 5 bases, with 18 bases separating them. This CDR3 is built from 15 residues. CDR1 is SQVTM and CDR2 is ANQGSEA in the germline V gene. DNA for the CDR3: TGCAGCGTTGAAGTGGTTGGGGGCCCGGGCCACGAGCAGTACTTC. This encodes CSVEVVGGPGHEQYF.